Detailed here is one T cell receptor beta chain. The CDR3 sequence is 17 residues long. This record comes from a study of response to subunit inactivated influenza vaccine. TCRdb used MiXCR to reprocess the RT-PCR reads, holding one entry per CDR3 protein. Here the sample spans 290,000 or so distinct CDR3 sequences, 22% being singletons. This specimen was PBMCs from blood, taken about 20 months after vaccination. J is TRBJ2-2 and V is TRBV21-1; TRBD2, the table's D call, lacks a check against the DNA. TRBV21-1 represents a pseudogene. The receptor was derived from a man between 50 and 75 years old who received an inactivated influenza vaccine. The CDR3 reads CASSKDYREGDTGELFF. In DNA, the CDR3 is TGTGCCAGCAGCAAAGATTACCGGGAGGGTGACACCGGGGAGCTGTTTTTT.